The clone carrying this TCR beta chain was seen ten or more times. The CDR3 sequence is 14 residues long. In germline, CDR1 is MNHEY, CDR2 SMNVEV (reference sequence). V shed 10 bases and J shed 3 bases, with 18 bases lying between them. Using RNA transcripts as the source, TCR beta CDR3 regions were amplified. The TCR CDR3 first-round RT-PCR relied on the HTBI primer set. TCRdb called the multiplex PCR reads again in MiXCR, with one record for every CDR3 protein. This sample has nearly 600,000 distinct CDR3 sequences, with approximately 14% found just once. This sample was included in a study of T cells in Graves' hyperthyroidism and ophthalmopathy.

Sequencing was done on a sample of blood. The receptor was derived from a woman in her twenties or thirties with Graves' hyperthyroidism that later progressed to Graves' ophthalmopathy. J is TRBJ1-1 and V is TRBV27; no reliable D call. CDR3 in amino acids: CATRIAWMDTEAFF. CDR3 in DNA: TGTGCCACCCGAATTGCGTGGATGGACACTGAAGCTTTCTTT.